Here is one T cell receptor (beta chain) with its context. The entry originates in a study of blood T cell repertoires in COVID-19. Whole-study context: Acute and convalescent COVID-19 specimens originated in the United States, Italy and Spain. The cDNA or gDNA used as material had been derived from T cells, B-cell-depleted T cells, or PBMCs.

Germline V CDR1 and CDR2: MNHEY, SVGEGT. V gave up 4 bases and J gave up 6 bases; unmatched junction bases: 7. The CDR3 runs 15 residues. Source study methods: Nucleated cell counts were estimated from reference gene primer amplification. The table came from immunoSEQ multiplex PCR; TCRdb's copy has only in-frame clones and leaves some out. Clonal size and the V and J genes are those of that table, whereas D and trimming came from the DNA. The sample includes around 60,000 clones, 80% to 95% of them seen just once. The chain links TRBV6-2 or TRBV6-3 to TRBJ1-5, with TRBD1 identical over 9 bases. Sequencing used peripheral blood. This clonotype originated in a man aged 60 to 75 with acute or convalescent COVID-19. The CDR3 sequence: CASSSPMDRGQPQHF. The CDR3 nucleotides read TGTGCCAGCAGTTCCCCGATGGACAGGGGTCAGCCCCAGCATTTT.